The present entry profiles one T cell receptor (beta chain) with its context. Its antigen is still unknown. No much larger clone is present one base from it, and per-base qualities are unavailable. TCRbeta CDR3 regions were amplified from genomic DNA using the immunoSEQ Assay, a bias-controlled multiplex PCR. The authors processed their data as follows. The number of nucleated cells in each sample was estimated from the amplification of reference gene primers within the assay. To quantify the absolute abundance of each unique TCRbeta CDR3 rearrangement, sequence reads were collapsed and filtered. For each sample, productive Simpson clonality was calculated by taking the square root of Simpson's diversity index across productive rearrangements. Held by TCRdb, this immuneACCESS table contains in-frame sequences only and omits some clones. Under half of the omission traces to an unresolved V gene where checked; the cause of the rest is unknown. That table is the source of V, J and clone size, and D and trimming were worked out from the DNA. This sample holds about 88,000 clones; roughly 90% were observed only once. Clones ranked in the top ten supply approximately 1.6% of the sample.

V drops 2 bases and J drops 7 bases, leaving 11 bases in between. The CDR1 and CDR2 encoded by the germline V gene (reference sequence) are SEHNR and FQNEAQ. Reading from cysteine to phenylalanine, the CDR3 counts 14 amino acids. The CDR3 DNA has 42 bases and is translated from base 1. The sample is drawn from a study of blood T cell repertoires in COVID-19 (dated by TCRdb to the early 2020s). About the study as a whole: Collaborator samples came from the United States, Italy and Spain and covered acute and convalescent phases of COVID-19. The material from the prospective study consisted of cDNA or gDNA derived from T cells, B-cell-depleted T cells, or PBMCs. The dataset comprised deeply sampled blood TCRbeta repertoires from subjects exposed to, actively infected with, or recovered from COVID-19. The repertoires were released in a freely available public database meant as a resource for research on the immune response to SARS-CoV-2. The samples were drawn from the first 160 participants of the ongoing ImmuneRACE study and from 1,254 subjects provided by 6 global collaborators. Sample metadata almost always included a de-identified subject ID, COVID-19 status, age in years and sex. Where available, HLA class I and class II types were taken from metadata supplied by the sample provider and were not determined by assay-based typing. The full study reports these points: How much clinical and demographic metadata was included differed by source and by participant, and the metadata was provided uncurated.

The collaborating institutions used their own protocols to collect whole blood in K2EDTA tubes. For TCRbeta analysis, collaborators shipped samples in one of three forms: frozen whole blood, isolated PBMCs, or DNA extracted from either of those sample types. The chain links TRBV7-9 with TRBJ1-4, with no reliable assignment of the D segment. The material sequenced was peripheral blood. The source of this sequence is a man in his fifties or sixties with acute or convalescent COVID-19. The DNA sequence is TGTGCCAGCAGCTTAAGCGGGAGTGGTGAAAAACTGTTTTTT. Its product reads: CASSLSGSGEKLFF.